Listed below are T cell receptor beta chains from one sample, sequenced in a study of shared clonotypes between healthy human individuals. The protocol was immunoSEQ multiplex PCR, while the TCRdb copy is restricted to in-frame clones and leaves out a portion. The sample consists of 550,000 to 750,000 clones, roughly 94% of them appearing once. The specimen was naive CD8+ T cells sorted from blood. These receptors all come from a man aged 25-40 years in good health. Both conserved end residues are part of each CDR3. The D gene is left open where the match is weak. For some rows the clone size is stated as once, few or many, or as a class when expanded; others skip it.

J: TRBJ1-3; D: .; V: TRBV11-2; size: .; CDR3: CASSLGSANSGNTIYF; DNA: TGTGCCAGCAGCTTAGGGTCAGCGAATTCTGGAAACACCATATATTTT
J: TRBJ2-6; D: .; V: TRBV7-8; size: .; CDR3: CASSTSLANVLTF; DNA: TGTGCCAGCAGTACATCTCTGGCCAACGTCCTGACTTTC
J: TRBJ2-1; D: TRBD1; V: TRBV27; size: .; CDR3: CASSTLGTGVLNEQFF; DNA: TGTGCCAGCAGTACACTCGGGACAGGGGTTCTAAATGAGCAGTTCTTC
J: TRBJ1-2; D: .; V: TRBV7-5; size: .; CDR3: CVRSPKRVEGLYGYTF; DNA: TGTGTCAGAAGCCCGAAGCGTGTTGAGGGACTCTATGGCTACACCTTC
J: TRBJ2-3; D: TRBD2; V: TRBV5-8; size: .; CDR3: CASSSSGSVIDTQYF; DNA: TGTGCCAGCAGCAGTAGCGGGAGTGTAATAGATACGCAGTATTTT
J: TRBJ1-2; D: .; V: TRBV6-5; size: .; CDR3: CASSYQVSDYGYTF; DNA: TGTGCCAGCAGTTACCAGGTTTCTGACTATGGCTACACCTTC
J: TRBJ2-7; D: TRBD1; V: TRBV5-4; size: .; CDR3: CASSYRDRLYEQYF; DNA: TGTGCCAGCAGCTACCGGGACAGGCTCTACGAGCAGTACTTC
J: TRBJ2-5; D: .; V: TRBV27; size: .; CDR3: CASSQLVGETQYF; DNA: TGTGCCAGCAGTCAACTAGTTGGGGAGACCCAGTACTTC
J: TRBJ2-1; D: TRBD2; V: TRBV7-2; size: .; CDR3: CASSLLTWASGKNNEQFF; DNA: TGTGCCAGCAGCTTACTCACCTGGGCTAGCGGAAAAAACAATGAGCAGTTCTTC
J: TRBJ2-7; D: .; V: TRBV9; size: .; CDR3: CASSVDLTKGYEQYF; DNA: TGTGCCAGCAGCGTAGATCTAACCAAAGGCTACGAGCAGTACTTC
J: TRBJ1-1; D: TRBD1; V: TRBV25-1; size: .; CDR3: CASTPQVDRVMDAFF; DNA: TGTGCCAGCACCCCCCAAGTGGACAGGGTAATGGACGCTTTCTTT
J: TRBJ1-4; D: .; V: TRBV30; size: .; CDR3: CAWSVLNGKLFF; DNA: TGTGCCTGGAGTGTACTCAATGGAAAACTGTTTTTT
J: TRBJ2-7; D: TRBD1; V: TRBV5-1; size: .; CDR3: CASSFRQGWYEQYF; DNA: TGCGCCAGCAGCTTTCGACAGGGTTGGTACGAGCAGTACTTC
J: TRBJ1-2; D: .; V: TRBV28; size: .; CDR3: CASSLGVNYGYTF; DNA: TGTGCCAGCAGTTTGGGAGTTAACTATGGCTACACCTTC
J: TRBJ2-1; D: TRBD1; V: TRBV4-3; size: .; CDR3: CASSQDVWGQDRNEQFF; DNA: TGCGCCAGCAGCCAAGATGTCTGGGGACAGGATCGCAATGAGCAGTTCTTC
J: TRBJ2-2; D: TRBD1; V: TRBV27; size: once; CDR3: CASSSGQGGYSNTGELFF; DNA: TGTGCCAGCAGTTCGGGACAGGGAGGTTACTCGAACACCGGGGAGCTGTTTTTT
J: TRBJ2-1; D: .; V: TRBV29-1; size: once; CDR3: CSVEDRTAYNEQFF; DNA: TGCAGCGTTGAAGATCGCACAGCCTACAATGAGCAGTTCTTC
J: TRBJ2-7; D: .; V: TRBV20-1; size: .; CDR3: CSPRGSREQYF; DNA: TGCAGTCCGAGGGGCTCCAGGGAGCAGTACTTC
J: TRBJ2-3; D: TRBD1; V: TRBV7-6; size: .; CDR3: CASSFTGGRTDTQYF; DNA: TGTGCCAGCAGCTTCACAGGGGGTCGCACAGATACGCAGTATTTT
J: TRBJ1-5; D: .; V: TRBV19; size: .; CDR3: CASSIGGVRQPQHF; DNA: TGTGCCAGTAGTATTGGCGGGGTCCGTCAGCCCCAGCATTTT
J: TRBJ2-2; D: .; V: TRBV10-1; size: .; CDR3: CASSELDSNTGELFF; DNA: TGCGCCAGCAGTGAGTTGGACAGCAACACCGGGGAGCTGTTTTTT
J: TRBJ1-3; D: .; V: TRBV5-1; size: .; CDR3: CASSLEADSGNTIYF; DNA: TGCGCCAGCAGCCTAGAAGCGGACTCTGGAAACACCATATATTTT